The sequence of this T cell receptor (beta chain) was determined in a study of vaccination effects on CD4 cells after COVID-19. TCRdb's copy holds only in-frame clones and misses some; the assay was immunoSEQ multiplex PCR. The sample carries roughly 68,000 clones, about 67% recorded once. Within the ViraFEST assay, antigen-specific CD4+ T cells underwent expansion with viral peptide pools prior to sequencing. Scientists isolated CD4+ T cells after an approximately 11-day culture period ended. Each participant was given two doses of one vaccine (BNT162b2 or mRNA-1273). Trimming stripped 2 bases from V and 6 bases from J, with 6 bases between. The germline CDR1 and CDR2 sequences are DFQATT and SNEGSKA (reference sequence). The CDR3 contains 11 residues. As to this clone: Its matching antigen is unknown.

This rearrangement joins TRBV20-1 to TRBJ2-3; D is unresolved. The material sequenced was CD4+ T cells from PBMCs cultured with HCoV-229E spike peptides, taken after COVID-19 vaccination. This clonotype was sampled from a human donor who received a COVID-19 vaccine. CDR3 region: CSARWADTQYF. CDR3 bases: TGCAGTGCTAGATGGGCCGATACGCAGTATTTT.